This is a list of T cell receptor beta chains from one sample in a study of cytomegalovirus exposure and HLA in healthy donors. Profiled with immunoSEQ multiplex PCR; TCRdb holds only in-frame clones, not every one. The sample has 85,000 to 100,000 clones, 86% seen once; the top ten hold roughly 8.3%. The sample consisted of PBMCs. These receptors all come from a man aged 30-40 years in good health and CMV-seropositive. CDR3s include the opening cysteine and the closing phenylalanine or tryptophan. D genes are given only for firm matches. Expanded clones get a size class; other rows say once, few or many, or leave the size out.

>TRBJ1-1|TRBD1|TRBV2|.
TGTGCCAGCAGTGGACAGGGCGCCTCTGTCACTGAAGCTTTCTTT
CASSGQGASVTEAFF
>TRBJ2-5|.|TRBV9|few
TGTGCCAGCAGCGCGGGACACGGCGGACAAGAGACCCAGTACTTC
CASSAGHGGQETQYF
>TRBJ2-3|TRBD2|TRBV19|.
TGTGCCAGTAGTATCCCCACTAGCGACGCGCAGTATTTT
CASSIPTSDAQYF
>TRBJ2-7|TRBD1|TRBV28|.
TGTGCCAGCAGGGCTGGACAGGGCTTATACGAGCAGTACTTC
CASRAGQGLYEQYF
>TRBJ1-2|TRBD1|TRBV2|.
TGTGCCAGCAGTGAGGACAGGGGTTTTGGCTACACCTTC
CASSEDRGFGYTF
>TRBJ2-6|TRBD1|TRBV9|.
TGTGCCAGCAGCGTGTTGGGACAGGGAGATGGGGCCAACGTCCTGACTTTC
CASSVLGQGDGANVLTF
>TRBJ2-5|.|TRBV5-1|.
TGCGCCAGCAGCTCCGACTCCCGGAGGGTATGGGAGCAGTACTTC
CASSSDSRRVWEQYF
>TRBJ2-1|.|TRBV7-9|.
TGTGCCAGCAGCTCCCGACTGAGCCCCGGAGGCCATGAGCAGTTCTTC
CASSSRLSPGGHEQFF
>TRBJ2-5|.|TRBV6-1|once
TGTGCCTGCAGAGGCTCCATCAGAGGGACCCAGTACTTC
CACRGSIRGTQYF
>TRBJ1-5|.|TRBV27|.
TGTGCCAGCAGGCCATTAGGCATACCCCAGGGCCTCAATCAGCCCCAGCATTTT
CASRPLGIPQGLNQPQHF